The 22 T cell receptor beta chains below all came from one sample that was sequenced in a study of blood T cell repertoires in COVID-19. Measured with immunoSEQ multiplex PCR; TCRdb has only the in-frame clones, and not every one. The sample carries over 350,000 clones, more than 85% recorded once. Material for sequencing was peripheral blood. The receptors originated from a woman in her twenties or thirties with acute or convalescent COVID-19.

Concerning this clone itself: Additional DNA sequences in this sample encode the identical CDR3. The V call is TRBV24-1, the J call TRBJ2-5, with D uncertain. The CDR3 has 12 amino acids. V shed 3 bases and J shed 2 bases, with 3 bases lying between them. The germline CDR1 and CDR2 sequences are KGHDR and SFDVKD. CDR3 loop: CATSDLQETQYF. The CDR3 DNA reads TGTGCCACCAGTGATCTTCAAGAGACCCAGTACTTC.

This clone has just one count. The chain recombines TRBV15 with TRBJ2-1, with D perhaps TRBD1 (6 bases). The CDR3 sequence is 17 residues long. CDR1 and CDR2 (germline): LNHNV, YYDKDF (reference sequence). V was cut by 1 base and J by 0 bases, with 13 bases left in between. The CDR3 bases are TGTGCCACCAGCAGAGCTTTTACAGGGAGCTCCTACAATGAGCAGTTCTTC. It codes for CATSRAFTGSSYNEQFF.

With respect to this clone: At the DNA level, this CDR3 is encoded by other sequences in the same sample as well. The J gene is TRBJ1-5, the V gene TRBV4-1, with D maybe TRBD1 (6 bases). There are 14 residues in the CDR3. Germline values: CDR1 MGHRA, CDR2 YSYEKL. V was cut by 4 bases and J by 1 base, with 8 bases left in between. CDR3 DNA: TGCGCCAGCAGCCCCACAGGGAGCAATCAGCCCCAGCATTTT. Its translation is CASSPTGSNQPQHF.

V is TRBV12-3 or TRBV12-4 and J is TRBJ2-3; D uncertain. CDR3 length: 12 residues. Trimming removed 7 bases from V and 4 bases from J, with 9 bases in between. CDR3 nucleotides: TGTGCCAGCACCCTGGCCGCAGATACGCAGTATTTT. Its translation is CASTLAADTQYF.

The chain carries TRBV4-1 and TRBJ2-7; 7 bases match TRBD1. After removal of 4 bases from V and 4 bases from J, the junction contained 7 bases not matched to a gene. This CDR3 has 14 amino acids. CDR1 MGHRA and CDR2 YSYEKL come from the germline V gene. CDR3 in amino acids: CASSPRDSQYEQYF. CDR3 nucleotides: TGCGCCAGCAGCCCCCGGGACAGCCAATACGAGCAGTACTTC.

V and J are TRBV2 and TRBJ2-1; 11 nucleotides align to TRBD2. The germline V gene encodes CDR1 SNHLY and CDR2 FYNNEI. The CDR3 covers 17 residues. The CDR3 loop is CAVPSGLAGGQGDEQFF. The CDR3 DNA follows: TGTGCTGTACCTTCAGGGCTAGCGGGGGGCCAGGGGGATGAGCAGTTCTTC.

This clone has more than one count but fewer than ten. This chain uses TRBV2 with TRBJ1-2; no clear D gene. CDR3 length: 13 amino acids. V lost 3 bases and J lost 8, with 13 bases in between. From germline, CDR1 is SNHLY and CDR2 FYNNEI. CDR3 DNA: TGTGCCAGCAGTGAGCCCGGGATTCGGGGCTACACCTTC. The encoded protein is CASSEPGIRGYTF.

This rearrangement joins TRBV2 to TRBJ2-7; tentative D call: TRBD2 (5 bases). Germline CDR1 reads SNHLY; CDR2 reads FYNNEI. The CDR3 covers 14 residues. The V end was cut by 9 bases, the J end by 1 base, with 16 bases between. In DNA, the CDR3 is TGTGCCAGTCGAGAGGGCGGTACGTCCTACGAGCAGTACTTC. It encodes CASREGGTSYEQYF.

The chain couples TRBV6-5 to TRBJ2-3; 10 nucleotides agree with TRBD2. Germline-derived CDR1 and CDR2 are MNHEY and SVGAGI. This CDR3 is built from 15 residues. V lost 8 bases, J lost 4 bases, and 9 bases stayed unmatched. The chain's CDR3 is CASGKRGGISDTQYF. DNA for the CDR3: TGTGCCAGCGGAAAGCGGGGGGGCATCTCAGATACGCAGTATTTT.

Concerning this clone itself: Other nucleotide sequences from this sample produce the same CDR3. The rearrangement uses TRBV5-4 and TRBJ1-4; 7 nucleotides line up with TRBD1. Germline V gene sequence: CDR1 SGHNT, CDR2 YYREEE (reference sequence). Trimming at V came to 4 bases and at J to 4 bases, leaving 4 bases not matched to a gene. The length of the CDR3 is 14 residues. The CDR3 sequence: CASSPGQRNEKLFF. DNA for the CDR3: TGTGCCAGCAGCCCGGGACAGCGTAATGAAAAACTGTTTTTT.

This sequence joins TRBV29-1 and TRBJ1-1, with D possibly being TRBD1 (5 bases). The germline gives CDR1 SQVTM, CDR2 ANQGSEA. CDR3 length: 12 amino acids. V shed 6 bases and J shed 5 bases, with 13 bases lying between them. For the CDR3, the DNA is TGCAGCGTCCGCAGGGTTGCAACTGAAGCTTTCTTT. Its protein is CSVRRVATEAFF.

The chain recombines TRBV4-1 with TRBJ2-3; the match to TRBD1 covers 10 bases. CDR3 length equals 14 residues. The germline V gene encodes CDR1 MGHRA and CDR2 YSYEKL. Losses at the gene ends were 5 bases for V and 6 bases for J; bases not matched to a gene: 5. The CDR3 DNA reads TGCGCCAGCAGCTCGGGACAGGGGCAGGATACGCAGTATTTT. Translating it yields CASSSGQGQDTQYF.

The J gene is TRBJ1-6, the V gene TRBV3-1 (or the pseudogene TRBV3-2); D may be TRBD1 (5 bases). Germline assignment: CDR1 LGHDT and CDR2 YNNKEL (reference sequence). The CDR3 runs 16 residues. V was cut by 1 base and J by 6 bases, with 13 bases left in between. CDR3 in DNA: TGTGCCAGCAGCCAAGGTACGCAGGGATTTAATTCACCCCTCCACTTT. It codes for CASSQGTQGFNSPLHF.

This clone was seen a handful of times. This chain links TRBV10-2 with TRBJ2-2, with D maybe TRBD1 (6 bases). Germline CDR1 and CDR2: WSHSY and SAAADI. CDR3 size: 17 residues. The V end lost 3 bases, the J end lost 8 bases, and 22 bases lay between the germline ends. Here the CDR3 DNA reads TGCGCCAGCAGTGACTCGGGACACATCCCTCCCTTGGGGGAGCTGTTTTTT. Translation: CASSDSGHIPPLGELFF.

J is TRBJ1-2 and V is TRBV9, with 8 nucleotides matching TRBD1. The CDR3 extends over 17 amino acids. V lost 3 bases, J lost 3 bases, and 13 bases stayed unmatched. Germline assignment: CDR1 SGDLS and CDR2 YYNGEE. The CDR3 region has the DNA TGTGCCAGCAGCGCCGGACAGGGCCCGTCCCCTTACTATGGCTACACCTTC. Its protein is CASSAGQGPSPYYGYTF.

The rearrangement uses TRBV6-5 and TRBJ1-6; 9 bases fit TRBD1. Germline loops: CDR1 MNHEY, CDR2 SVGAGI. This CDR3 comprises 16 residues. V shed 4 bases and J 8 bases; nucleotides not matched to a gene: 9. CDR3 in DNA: TGTGCCAGCAGTTCCCCCCATTGGACAGGGGATTCACCCCTCCACTTT. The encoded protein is CASSSPHWTGDSPLHF.

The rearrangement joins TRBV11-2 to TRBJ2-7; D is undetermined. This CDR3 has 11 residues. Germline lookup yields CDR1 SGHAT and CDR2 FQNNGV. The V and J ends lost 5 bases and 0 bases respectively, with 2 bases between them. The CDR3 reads CASSHSYEQYF. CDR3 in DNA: TGTGCCAGCAGCCACTCCTACGAGCAGTACTTC.

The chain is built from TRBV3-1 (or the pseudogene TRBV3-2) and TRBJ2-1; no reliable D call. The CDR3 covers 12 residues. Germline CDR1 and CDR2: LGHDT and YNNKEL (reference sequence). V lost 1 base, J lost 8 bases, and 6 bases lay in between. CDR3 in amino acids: CASSQVRDEQFF. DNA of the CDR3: TGTGCCAGCAGCCAAGTTCGAGATGAGCAGTTCTTC.

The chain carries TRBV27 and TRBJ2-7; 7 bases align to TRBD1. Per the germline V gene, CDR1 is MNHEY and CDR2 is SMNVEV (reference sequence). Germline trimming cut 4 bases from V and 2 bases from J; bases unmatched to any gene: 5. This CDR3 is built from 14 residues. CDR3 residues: CASSSHRGPYEQYF. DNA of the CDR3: TGTGCCAGCAGTTCCCACAGGGGCCCCTACGAGCAGTACTTC.

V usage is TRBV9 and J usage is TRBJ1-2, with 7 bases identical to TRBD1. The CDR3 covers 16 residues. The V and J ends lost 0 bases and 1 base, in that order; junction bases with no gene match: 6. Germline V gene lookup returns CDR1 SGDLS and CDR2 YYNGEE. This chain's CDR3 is CASSVGDRGLNYGYTF. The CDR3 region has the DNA TGTGCCAGCAGCGTAGGGGACAGAGGCCTTAACTATGGCTACACCTTC.

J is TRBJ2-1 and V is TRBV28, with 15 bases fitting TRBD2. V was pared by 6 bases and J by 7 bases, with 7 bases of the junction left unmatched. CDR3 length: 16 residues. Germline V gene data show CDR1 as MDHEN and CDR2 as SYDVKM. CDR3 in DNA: TGTGCCAGCAGGATTAGGACTAGCGGGGGGGCAAATGAGCAGTTCTTC. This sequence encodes CASRIRTSGGANEQFF.

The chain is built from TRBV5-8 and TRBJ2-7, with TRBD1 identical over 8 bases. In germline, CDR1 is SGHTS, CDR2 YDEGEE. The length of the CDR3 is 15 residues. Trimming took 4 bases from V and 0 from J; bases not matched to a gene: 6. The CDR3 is CASSQTGGSSYEQYF. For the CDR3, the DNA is TGTGCCAGCAGCCAAACAGGGGGGAGCTCCTACGAGCAGTACTTC.